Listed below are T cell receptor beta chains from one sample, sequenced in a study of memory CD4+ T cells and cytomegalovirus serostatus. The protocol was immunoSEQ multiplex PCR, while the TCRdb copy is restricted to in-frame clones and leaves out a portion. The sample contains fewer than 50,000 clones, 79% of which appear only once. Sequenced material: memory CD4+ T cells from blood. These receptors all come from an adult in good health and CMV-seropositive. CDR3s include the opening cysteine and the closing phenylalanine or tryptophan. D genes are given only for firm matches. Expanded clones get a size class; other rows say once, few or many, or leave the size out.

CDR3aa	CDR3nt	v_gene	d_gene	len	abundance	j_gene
CASSWDRWGQPQHF	TGTGCCAGCAGTTGGGACAGGTGGGGTCAGCCCCAGCATTTT	TRBV28	TRBD1	14	-	TRBJ1-5
CASSGLTNEKLFF	TGTGCCAGCAGTGGCTTAACTAATGAAAAACTGTTTTTT	TRBV2	-	13	few	TRBJ1-4
CASSLDSQPQHF	TGTGCCAGCAGCTTAGATAGTCAGCCCCAGCATTTT	TRBV7-9	-	12	-	TRBJ1-5
CASSPNGRANEQFF	TGTGCCAGCAGCCCGAATGGGAGGGCCAATGAGCAGTTCTTC	TRBV7-2	TRBD2	14	-	TRBJ2-1
CASSYRTGRGDTEAFF	TGTGCCAGCAGTTATAGGACAGGGCGGGGGGACACTGAAGCTTTCTTT	TRBV6-5	TRBD1	16	-	TRBJ1-1
CASSVATAAGQETQYF	TGTGCCAGCAGCGTAGCTACTGCGGCAGGCCAAGAGACCCAGTACTTC	TRBV9	-	16	-	TRBJ2-5
CATFRWRRTNTEAFF	TGTGCCACCTTCCGTTGGAGACGGACGAACACTGAAGCTTTCTTT	TRBV27	-	15	-	TRBJ1-1
CASSPPASGSTYEQYF	TGTGCCAGCTCACCACCGGCTAGCGGATCGACCTACGAGCAGTACTTC	TRBV18	TRBD2	16	few	TRBJ2-7
CASSFGSGKNIQYF	TGTGCCAGCAGTTTCGGATCTGGCAAAAACATTCAGTACTTC	TRBV27	-	14	-	TRBJ2-4
CASSYSVRQGPYGYTF	TGTGCCAGCAGTTACTCGGTTCGACAGGGTCCCTATGGCTACACCTTC	TRBV6-5	TRBD1	16	-	TRBJ1-2
CASSGTATNEKLFF	TGTGCCAGCAGCGGGACAGCAACTAATGAAAAACTGTTTTTT	TRBV7-9	TRBD1	14	-	TRBJ1-4
CASSLAPSGDPYEQYF	TGTGCCAGCAGCTTAGCCCCTAGCGGGGACCCGTACGAGCAGTACTTC	TRBV7-2	TRBD2	16	-	TRBJ2-7
CASSLSGGFKGEQYF	TGTGCCAGCAGTTTATCAGGGGGTTTCAAGGGCGAGCAGTACTTC	TRBV27	-	15	-	TRBJ2-7
CASSLGTSGASYNEQFF	TGTGCCAGCAGTTTGGGGACTAGCGGAGCCTCCTACAATGAGCAGTTCTTC	TRBV27	TRBD2	17	-	TRBJ2-1
CASSDRGTDTQYF	TGTGCCAGCAGTGATCGAGGCACAGATACGCAGTATTTT	TRBV27	-	13	-	TRBJ2-3
CASRGRQTQETQYF	TGTGCCAGCAGAGGGCGCCAGACGCAAGAGACCCAGTACTTC	TRBV11-2	-	14	-	TRBJ2-5
CASSQVRGTDTQYF	TGCGCCAGCAGCCAGGTCCGGGGGACAGATACGCAGTATTTT	TRBV4-1	-	14	-	TRBJ2-3
CATSRGTSETQYF	TGTGCCACCAGCAGAGGGACGAGCGAGACCCAGTACTTC	TRBV15	-	13	-	TRBJ2-5
CASSQDRRGRDTQYF	TGCGCCAGCAGCCAAGATCGGAGAGGAAGGGATACGCAGTATTTT	TRBV4-1	-	15	-	TRBJ2-3
CASSGIGDYEQYF	TGTGCCAGCAGTGGGATAGGAGACTACGAGCAGTACTTC	TRBV2	-	13	-	TRBJ2-7